Listed below are T cell receptor beta chains from one sample, sequenced in a study of T cell responses to AZD1222 COVID-19 vaccine. Method: immunoSEQ multiplex PCR; TCRdb's copy keeps in-frame clones and lacks some. The sample carries around 81,000 clones, roughly 80% recorded once. The input for sequencing was peripheral blood, taken on day 0 of AZD1222 vaccination. These receptors all stem from an adult in good health. Each CDR3 is given with its conserved first and last residue. D genes are given only for firm matches. Expanded clones get a size class; other rows say once, few or many, or leave the size out.

size: -
J: TRBJ2-1
D: TRBD2
V: TRBV6-2/TRBV6-3
CDR3: CASSYRLAGLNEQFF
DNA: TGTGCCAGCAGTTATCGACTAGCGGGATTAAATGAGCAGTTCTTC

size: once
J: TRBJ1-2
D: -
V: TRBV5-1
CDR3: CASSLSPDNYGYTF
DNA: TGCGCCAGCAGCTTGAGCCCGGATAACTATGGCTACACCTTC

size: -
J: TRBJ1-5
D: -
V: TRBV2
CDR3: CASSEDGDGNQPQHF
DNA: TGTGCCAGCAGTGAGGACGGGGATGGCAATCAGCCCCAGCATTTT

size: -
J: TRBJ1-4
D: TRBD1
V: TRBV5-6
CDR3: CASSSDGGTVNEKLFF
DNA: TGTGCCAGCAGCTCGGACGGCGGGACAGTTAATGAAAAACTGTTTTTT

size: -
J: TRBJ1-2
D: -
V: TRBV5-4
CDR3: CASTTFGDGYTF
DNA: TGTGCCAGCACCACTTTCGGGGATGGCTACACCTTC

size: -
J: TRBJ1-2
D: TRBD1
V: TRBV4-3
CDR3: CASSQDWAGGRGYTF
DNA: TGCGCCAGCAGCCAAGATTGGGCAGGGGGTCGCGGCTACACCTTC

size: -
J: TRBJ1-5
D: -
V: TRBV6-6
CDR3: CASTKGPDRSNQPQHF
DNA: TGTGCCAGCACAAAGGGTCCCGATCGTAGCAATCAGCCCCAGCATTTT

size: -
J: TRBJ2-4
D: -
V: TRBV19
CDR3: CAILPDPKNIQYF
DNA: TGTGCCATCCTTCCAGATCCCAAAAACATTCAGTACTTC

size: -
J: TRBJ2-7
D: -
V: TRBV9
CDR3: CASSPGGALNYEQYF
DNA: TGTGCCAGCAGTCCAGGGGGGGCCTTGAACTACGAGCAGTACTTC

size: -
J: TRBJ1-1
D: TRBD1
V: TRBV18
CDR3: CASTRDRENTEAFF
DNA: TGTGCCAGCACCAGGGACAGAGAGAACACTGAAGCTTTCTTT

size: -
J: TRBJ1-4
D: TRBD1
V: TRBV29-1
CDR3: CSVMGQGAAEKLFF
DNA: TGCAGCGTCATGGGACAGGGGGCGGCTGAAAAACTGTTTTTT

size: few
J: TRBJ2-3
D: TRBD2
V: TRBV9
CDR3: CASSAGGITDTQYF
DNA: TGTGCCAGCAGCGCCGGGGGGATTACAGATACGCAGTATTTT

size: -
J: TRBJ1-2
D: -
V: TRBV30
CDR3: CAGPRESRRANYGYTF
DNA: TGTGCCGGCCCACGAGAGAGCAGACGAGCTAACTATGGCTACACCTTC

size: once
J: TRBJ1-1
D: TRBD1
V: TRBV6-2/TRBV6-3
CDR3: CASSPGGRRDTEAFF
DNA: TGTGCCAGCAGTCCAGGGGGACGGAGGGACACTGAAGCTTTCTTT

size: once
J: TRBJ1-6
D: -
V: TRBV11-2
CDR3: CASSLVRNSPLHF
DNA: TGTGCCAGCAGCTTAGTACGGAATTCACCCCTCCACTTT

size: -
J: TRBJ1-4
D: TRBD1
V: TRBV18
CDR3: CASSPENRGNEKLFF
DNA: TGTGCCAGCTCACCAGAAAACAGGGGTAATGAAAAACTGTTTTTT

size: -
J: TRBJ1-1
D: -
V: TRBV2
CDR3: CASSQMNTEAFF
DNA: TGTGCCAGCAGCCAGATGAACACTGAAGCTTTCTTT

size: -
J: TRBJ2-7
D: -
V: TRBV29-1
CDR3: CSVDGGAGYEQYF
DNA: TGCAGCGTTGACGGAGGGGCAGGCTACGAGCAGTACTTC

size: -
J: TRBJ1-3
D: -
V: TRBV7-2
CDR3: CASSFRSGNTIYF
DNA: TGTGCCAGCAGCTTCCGCTCTGGAAACACCATATATTTT

size: -
J: TRBJ1-1
D: TRBD1
V: TRBV13
CDR3: CASSPKQGVNTEAFF
DNA: TGTGCCAGCAGCCCCAAACAGGGGGTGAACACTGAAGCTTTCTTT

size: -
J: TRBJ2-5
D: -
V: TRBV3-1/TRBV3-2
CDR3: CASSLRQGGRETQYF
DNA: TGTGCCAGCAGCCTCCGACAGGGAGGTAGGGAGACCCAGTACTTC

size: -
J: TRBJ1-1
D: -
V: TRBV2
CDR3: CASRDYEAFF
DNA: TGTGCCAGCAGGGATTATGAAGCTTTCTTT

size: -
J: TRBJ2-5
D: -
V: TRBV6-5
CDR3: CASSYQDRGGAQYF
DNA: TGTGCCAGCAGTTACCAAGACAGGGGAGGGGCCCAGTACTTC

size: -
J: TRBJ2-2
D: TRBD2
V: TRBV11-2
CDR3: CASSLGLAGVGELFF
DNA: TGTGCCAGCAGCTTAGGGCTAGCGGGAGTCGGGGAGCTGTTTTTT

size: -
J: TRBJ1-1
D: TRBD1
V: TRBV10-1
CDR3: CASRDRGEGNTEAFF
DNA: TGCGCCAGCAGAGACAGGGGAGAAGGGAACACTGAAGCTTTCTTT

size: -
J: TRBJ1-3
D: -
V: TRBV4-1
CDR3: CASSQETADPISGNTIYF
DNA: TGCGCCAGCAGCCAAGAAACAGCAGACCCAATCTCTGGAAACACCATATATTTT

size: -
J: TRBJ2-5
D: -
V: TRBV3-1/TRBV3-2
CDR3: CASSQDPATQETQYF
DNA: TGTGCCAGCAGCCAAGACCCCGCTACCCAGGAGACCCAGTACTTC

size: -
J: TRBJ2-7
D: -
V: TRBV2
CDR3: CASSEQAGVEQYF
DNA: TGTGCCAGCAGTGAACAGGCAGGGGTCGAGCAGTACTTC

size: -
J: TRBJ1-2
D: -
V: TRBV4-2
CDR3: CASSQPHEQGYGYTF
DNA: TGTGCCAGCAGCCAACCCCACGAACAGGGATATGGCTACACCTTC

size: -
J: TRBJ2-7
D: TRBD2
V: TRBV10-1
CDR3: CASSLTSGGYEQYF
DNA: TGCGCCAGCAGTTTGACTAGCGGAGGCTACGAGCAGTACTTC

size: -
J: TRBJ1-2
D: -
V: TRBV5-6
CDR3: CASRAWRQGALGGYTF
DNA: TGTGCCAGCAGAGCTTGGAGGCAGGGCGCCCTGGGAGGCTACACCTTC

size: -
J: TRBJ1-4
D: TRBD1
V: TRBV5-4
CDR3: CASSLDRGATNEKLFF
DNA: TGTGCCAGCAGCCTCGACAGGGGTGCAACTAATGAAAAACTGTTTTTT

size: -
J: TRBJ2-7
D: -
V: TRBV5-4
CDR3: CASSLAPGPYEQYF
DNA: TGTGCCAGCAGCTTGGCCCCGGGTCCCTACGAGCAGTACTTC

size: -
J: TRBJ1-6
D: -
V: TRBV6-6
CDR3: CASSYSQGAGSPLHF
DNA: TGTGCCAGCAGTTACTCCCAGGGTGCGGGTTCACCCCTCCACTTT

size: -
J: TRBJ1-2
D: -
V: TRBV7-9
CDR3: CASSFGMTPANYGYTF
DNA: TGTGCCAGCAGCTTCGGTATGACCCCCGCTAACTATGGCTACACCTTC

size: once
J: TRBJ1-2
D: -
V: TRBV7-3
CDR3: CASSLAPGEGYGYTF
DNA: TGTGCCAGCAGCTTAGCTCCGGGAGAGGGCTATGGCTACACCTTC

size: -
J: TRBJ2-3
D: -
V: TRBV9
CDR3: CASSVEGGRSGTDTQYF
DNA: TGTGCCAGCAGCGTAGAAGGAGGGCGGAGTGGCACAGATACGCAGTATTTT

size: -
J: TRBJ2-1
D: -
V: TRBV12-3/TRBV12-4
CDR3: CASSLRDEQFF
DNA: TGTGCCAGCAGTTTGCGCGATGAGCAGTTCTTC

size: once
J: TRBJ1-5
D: -
V: TRBV3-1/TRBV3-2
CDR3: CASSQNKGRNQPQHF
DNA: TGTGCCAGCAGCCAAAATAAGGGGCGCAATCAGCCCCAGCATTTT

size: -
J: TRBJ1-2
D: TRBD1
V: TRBV4-3
CDR3: CASRPGTASSYGYTF
DNA: TGCGCCAGCAGGCCCGGGACAGCATCTTCCTATGGCTACACCTTC

size: -
J: TRBJ1-1
D: -
V: TRBV6-5
CDR3: CASTGRDLDTEAFF
DNA: TGTGCCAGCACCGGGCGGGATCTTGACACTGAAGCTTTCTTT